This passage covers 4 T cell receptor beta chains from one sample sequenced in a study of blood T cell repertoires in COVID-19. Produced via immunoSEQ multiplex PCR; TCRdb's table is partial and in-frame only. The sample records roughly 150,000 clones, 80% to 90% being singletons. The sequenced material came from peripheral blood. These receptor sequences come from a woman in her fifties or sixties with active COVID-19.

The gene calls are TRBV9 and TRBJ2-7, with 10 positions matching TRBD2. Germline V lookup: CDR1 SGDLS, CDR2 YYNGEE. V trimming: 3 bases; J trimming: 6 bases; junction bases outside the gene matches: 9. The CDR3 loop spans 15 amino acids. In nucleotides, the CDR3 is TGTGCCAGCAGCGCACGATCTAGCGGGAGAACCGAGCAGTACTTC. As protein: CASSARSSGRTEQYF.

The J gene is TRBJ2-5, the V gene TRBV5-4; 9 bases map to TRBD2. V lost 1 base to trimming and J lost 5 bases; unmatched junction nucleotides: 12. The CDR3 is made up of 17 amino acids. Per the germline V gene, CDR1 is SGHNT and CDR2 is YYREEE (reference sequence). CDR3 sequence: CASSLKGQREAGETQYF. CDR3 in DNA: TGTGCCAGCAGCTTGAAGGGCCAGCGGGAGGCGGGGGAGACCCAGTACTTC.

The rearrangement joins TRBV7-2 to TRBJ1-2, with D maybe TRBD1 (6 bases). V was pared by 1 base and J by 2 bases, with 8 bases between. Germline V lookup: CDR1 SGHTA, CDR2 FQGNSA. CDR3 length equals 14 residues. CDR3 protein: CASSLERGNYGYTF. The CDR3 DNA follows: TGTGCCAGCAGCTTAGAAAGGGGGAACTATGGCTACACCTTC.

V and J are TRBV24-1 and TRBJ2-1, with 13 positions matching TRBD2. The junction had 8 bases not matched to a gene; V was cut back by 3 bases and J by 7 bases. The CDR3 extends over 17 amino acids. Germline V gene data show CDR1 as KGHDR and CDR2 as SFDVKD. CDR3 sequence reads: CATSDPRTSGRGNEQFF. DNA for the CDR3: TGTGCCACCAGTGATCCCCGGACTAGCGGGAGAGGGAATGAGCAGTTCTTC.